A single sample gave rise to the 5 T cell receptor beta chains below, sequenced in a study of blood T cell repertoires in COVID-19. Profiled with immunoSEQ multiplex PCR; TCRdb holds only in-frame clones, not every one. The sample yields 95,000 or so clones, approximately 79% seen once. Sequenced input: peripheral blood. The receptors were gathered from a woman of 80 years or more with active or convalescent COVID-19.

This sequence joins TRBV7-3 and TRBJ2-1; possible D gene TRBD2, 5 bases. The V gene lost 5 bases and the J gene lost 5 bases, with 19 bases spanning the gap. Germline loops: CDR1 SGHTA, CDR2 FQGTGA. This CDR3 contains 16 residues. The chain's CDR3 is CASSRLQLGVDNEQFF. Here the CDR3 DNA reads TGTGCCAGCAGCCGCCTTCAGCTCGGGGTCGACAATGAGCAGTTCTTC. Full variable domain (rest looked up from reference TRBV7-3 and TRBJ2-1): GAGVSQTPSNKVTEKGKYVELRCDPISGHTALYWYRQSLGQGPEFLIYFQGTGAADDSGLPNDRFFAVRPEGSVSTLKIQRTERGDSAVYLCASSRLQLGVDNEQFFGPGTRLTVL.

The chain has TRBV7-9 and TRBJ1-1; D unclear. The length of the CDR3 is 12 residues. CDR1 SEHNR and CDR2 FQNEAQ come from the germline V gene (reference sequence). V was trimmed by 5 bases and J by 10 bases, leaving 14 bases between them. CDR3 nucleotides: TGTGCCAGCAGCACTAGCCTGAAAGGAGCTTTCTTT. Translating gives CASSTSLKGAFF.

J is TRBJ1-2 and V is TRBV29-1; no clear D. V gave up 3 bases and J gave up 4 bases, with 12 bases separating them. There are 13 residues in the CDR3. Germline CDR1 and CDR2: SQVTM and ANQGSEA. CDR3 sequence: CSVERDAIYGYTF. The CDR3 coding sequence is TGCAGCGTTGAGAGGGATGCCATCTATGGCTACACCTTC.

As regards this clone: Sequence at one end of the junction differs from germline and may be a read error. V gene TRBV5-1 combines with J gene TRBJ2-3; TRBD2 agrees at 7 bases. The CDR3 covers 14 residues. Germline V gene data show CDR1 as SGHRS and CDR2 as YFSETQ. The CDR3 region has the DNA TGTGCCAGCAGTAGGACTAGAAGGATAGATACGCAGTATTTT. This gives the protein CASSRTRRIDTQYF.

This chain uses TRBV2 with TRBJ2-5; 7 bases fit TRBD2. V dropped 8 bases and J dropped 1; count of bases not matched to a gene: 4. The CDR3 covers 13 residues. From germline, CDR1 is SNHLY and CDR2 FYNNEI. CDR3 protein: CASGRGFQETQYF. The CDR3 DNA follows: TGTGCCAGCGGGAGGGGCTTCCAAGAGACCCAGTACTTC.